This TCR beta chain was documented in a study of T cell responses to AZD1222 COVID-19 vaccine. Study-wide points: Spike was spanned by vaccine-associated CD4 TCRs, with dominance at 160-218 and 743-854. Donor demographics were predominantly white British with a female majority; clonal diversity may be underestimated.

Trimming pared 1 base from V and 3 bases from J, leaving 10 bases between. CDR3 length: 14 amino acids. Germline assignment: CDR1 SGHRS and CDR2 YFSETQ. Assay: immunoSEQ multiplex PCR; the TCRdb copy retains only in-frame clones and omits some. This table has 100,000 or so clones, approximately 86% appearing once. Notes on this clone: What it binds is unknown.

V is TRBV5-1 and J is TRBJ1-1; no clear D gene. The sequence was obtained from an adult who received the AZD1222 COVID-19 vaccine. The sample here was peripheral blood, taken 28 days after the second AZD1222 dose. CDR3 DNA sequence: TGCGCCAGCAGCTTGATAGGGCGGGACACTGAAGCTTTCTTT. Protein: CASSLIGRDTEAFF.